These T cell receptor beta chains were read from a single sample in a study of blood T cells in healthy people across ages. TCRdb re-called the 5' RACE reads with MiXCR, one entry per CDR3 protein. The data show roughly 680,000 distinct CDR3 sequences, roughly half seen once. The sequenced sample consisted of blood. The receptor source for this set is an elderly woman in good health. Each CDR3 is given with its conserved first and last residue. Each record gives: J gene, V gene, D gene, clone size, CDR3 DNA, CDR3 protein. A D gene is named only where the DNA matches it firmly. Clone size is given for some rows only: seen once, a few or many times, or a class if the clone is expanded.

>TRBJ2-3|TRBV6-6|-|-
TGTGCCAGCAGCTCACCGTTCTCCACCACAGATACGCAGTATTTT
CASSSPFSTTDTQYF
>TRBJ2-3|TRBV27|TRBD2|few
TGTGCCAGCAGTCTGATAGCGGGAGCCGGAGATACGCAGTATTTT
CASSLIAGAGDTQYF
>TRBJ2-1|TRBV2|TRBD2|-
TGTGCCAGCAGTGATTCGCTAGCGGGTTCCAATGAGCAGTTCTTC
CASSDSLAGSNEQFF
>TRBJ2-1|TRBV3-1|TRBD2|many
TGTGCCAGCAGCCCCCGAGCGGGGGGGTACAATGAGCAGTTCTTC
CASSPRAGGYNEQFF
>TRBJ2-7|TRBV20-1|-|-
TGCAGTGCCAAGAGGGGGGGACAGGAAAACGAGCAGTACTTC
CSAKRGGQENEQYF
>TRBJ2-5|TRBV2|-|once
TGTGCCAGCAGTGAACAGGCCGGGACCCAGTACTTC
CASSEQAGTQYF
>TRBJ1-2|TRBV20-1|-|-
TGCAGCCTTGATAACGAAAAAGGCTACACCTTC
CSLDNEKGYTF
>TRBJ1-2|TRBV20-1|-|few
TGCAGTGCTAGTTCGGGGGTGTGGCACTATGGCTACACCTTC
CSASSGVWHYGYTF
>TRBJ2-7|TRBV5-1|TRBD2|-
TGCGCCAGCAGCCCTGGGCTAGCGGGACTATACAATGAGCAGTACTTC
CASSPGLAGLYNEQYF
>TRBJ1-5|TRBV27|-|once
TGTGCCAGCAGAGGTGGACTGAGCAATCAGCCCCAGCATTTT
CASRGGLSNQPQHF
>TRBJ2-3|TRBV29-1|-|-
TGCAGCGTTGGATCTGGGGCCGGCACAGATACGCAGTATTTT
CSVGSGAGTDTQYF
>TRBJ2-5|TRBV24-1|-|many
TGTGCCACCAGTGGGGTCGCGGCAATTGGAAAAGAGACCCAGTACTTC
CATSGVAAIGKETQYF
>TRBJ1-2|TRBV5-1|TRBD1|-
TGCGCCAGCAGCTTGGGTCAGGGGGCGGCTAACTATGGCTACACCTTC
CASSLGQGAANYGYTF
>TRBJ2-5|TRBV15|-|-
TGTGCCACCAGCAGAGATCCGGGGGAGACCCAGTACTTC
CATSRDPGETQYF
>TRBJ2-7|TRBV11-2|TRBD2|-
TGTGCCAGCAGCCCTCTTTCCACCGGACTAGCGGGAATCTACGAGCAGTACTTC
CASSPLSTGLAGIYEQYF
>TRBJ2-4|TRBV6-5|TRBD2|many
TGTGCCAGCAGTTCCCCGGGGGGGACTAGCGCAAAAAACATTCAGTACTTC
CASSSPGGTSAKNIQYF
>TRBJ2-7|TRBV10-3|TRBD1|many
TGTGCCATCAGTGAGGGGCCGACAGGGCCGTACGAGCAGTACTTC
CAISEGPTGPYEQYF
>TRBJ2-1|TRBV20-1|TRBD1|many
TGCAGTGCTAGGATCACAGGGGGCTCGATGAGGAATGAGCAGTTCTTC
CSARITGGSMRNEQFF
>TRBJ2-7|TRBV28|-|-
TGTGCCAGCAGGTCACCATACGAGCAGTACTTC
CASRSPYEQYF
>TRBJ2-1|TRBV18|-|-
TGTGCCAGCTCACCAATGGATAGCGTGGATGAGCAGTTCTTC
CASSPMDSVDEQFF
>TRBJ2-3|TRBV20-1|-|-
TGCAGTGCTCCCCTCGCAGGGGTTTCAGATACGCAGTATTTT
CSAPLAGVSDTQYF
>TRBJ2-7|TRBV6-6|TRBD1|many
TGTGCCAGCAAAGGACAGGTTGAGCAGTACTTC
CASKGQVEQYF
>TRBJ2-6|TRBV24-1|-|-
TGTGCCACCAGTGATTTTAGTCGGAGAAGAGAGGCCAACGTCCTGACTTTC
CATSDFSRRREANVLTF
>TRBJ2-4|TRBV12-3/TRBV12-4|TRBD1|many
TGTGCCAGCAGGCCGGCGGGACAGGGAAACATTCAGTACTTC
CASRPAGQGNIQYF
>TRBJ1-2|TRBV10-3|TRBD1|-
TGTGCCATCAGTCCGTCGGGGACCCAACAGGGGGGCTACACCTTC
CAISPSGTQQGGYTF
>TRBJ1-5|TRBV2|-|-
TGTGCCAGCAGAAACAGGGTTGGTCAGCCCCAGCATTTT
CASRNRVGQPQHF
>TRBJ2-3|TRBV21-1|-|many
TGTGCCAGCAGCAAAGCAGACAGGAGCACAGATACGCAGTATTTT
CASSKADRSTDTQYF
>TRBJ2-3|TRBV29-1|-|-
TGCAGCGTTGAAGCCGGGACCCCTGGGGATACGCAGTATTTT
CSVEAGTPGDTQYF
>TRBJ2-5|TRBV18|TRBD1|-
TGTGCCAGCAGGCCGGGACAGGGGAGTGAGCAGTACTTC
CASRPGQGSEQYF
>TRBJ2-1|TRBV5-1|-|-
TGCGCCAGCAGCCCTCTGATGGGTGAGCAGTTCTTC
CASSPLMGEQFF
>TRBJ2-7|TRBV3-1|TRBD1|-
TGTGCCAGCAGCCCGCTGGGCAGGGGGTTGGAGCAGTACTTC
CASSPLGRGLEQYF
>TRBJ2-3|TRBV20-1|TRBD2|-
TGCAGTGCTAGAACGACTAGCGGGAGAGTCGCAGATACGCAGTATTTT
CSARTTSGRVADTQYF
>TRBJ2-2|TRBV6-6|-|few
TGTGCCAGCAGTTCGCTCGGGGAGCTGTTTTTT
CASSSLGELFF
>TRBJ2-7|TRBV28|-|-
TGTGCCAGCAGAAACAGGGTGTTTGGGTCCTACGAGCAGTACTTC
CASRNRVFGSYEQYF
>TRBJ2-1|TRBV18|TRBD2|-
TGTGCCAGCTCACCATTTGCGGGGGGGCCCAATGAGCAGTTCTTC
CASSPFAGGPNEQFF
>TRBJ2-3|TRBV6-6|TRBD2|many
TGTGCCAGCAGCCCGCTAGCGGGAGTCTTCACAGATACGCAGTATTTT
CASSPLAGVFTDTQYF
>TRBJ2-3|TRBV6-5|-|few
TGTGCCAGCAGTTACGCACAGGCCACAGATACGCAGTATTTT
CASSYAQATDTQYF
>TRBJ2-1|TRBV9|TRBD1|-
TGTGCCAGCAGCGGGAGACAGGGGCGGTTTTGGGAGCAGTTCTTC
CASSGRQGRFWEQFF
>TRBJ2-1|TRBV2|TRBD2|few
TGTGCCAGCAGTCTGACTAGCGGCGACTCGACCTACAATGAGCAGTTCTTC
CASSLTSGDSTYNEQFF
>TRBJ2-1|TRBV28|TRBD2|-
TGTGCCAGCTTAGCGGGGGGGCCCTACAATGAGCAGTTCTTC
CASLAGGPYNEQFF
>TRBJ1-1|TRBV6-2/TRBV6-3|-|-
TGTGCCAGCAGTGACGGAACAGGCTCAAACACTGAAGCTTTCTTT
CASSDGTGSNTEAFF
>TRBJ1-4|TRBV3-1|-|-
TGTGCCAGCAGCATCCGGACGCCCGTGGCTGAAAAACTGTTTTTT
CASSIRTPVAEKLFF
>TRBJ1-6|TRBV6-1|-|-
TGTGCCAGGTCTACGGGGAGGTTTAATAATTCACCCCCCCACTTT
CARSTGRFNNSPPHF
>TRBJ2-3|TRBV6-6|-|-
TGTGCCAGCAGGTCAGGGTTGAGCACAGATACGCAGTATTTT
CASRSGLSTDTQYF
>TRBJ2-6|TRBV10-2|-|-
TGCGCCAGCGACTCTGGGGCCAACGTCCTGACTTTC
CASDSGANVLTF
>TRBJ2-5|TRBV5-1|-|many
TGCGCCAGCAGCTCAGACCTAGGGGGTTGGGAGACCCAGTACTTC
CASSSDLGGWETQYF
>TRBJ2-3|TRBV7-2|TRBD2|-
TGTGCCAGCAGCTTCCGGCTAGCGGGGAATCGAGATACGCAGTATTTT
CASSFRLAGNRDTQYF
>TRBJ2-2|TRBV28|TRBD2|-
TGTGCCAGCAGTCGGACCGGGACTAGGGGAGCCGGGGAGCTGTTTTTT
CASSRTGTRGAGELFF
>TRBJ2-5|TRBV7-8|TRBD2|-
TGTGCCAGCAGCATAAGGACTAGCGGGACGGGAGAGACCCAGTACTTC
CASSIRTSGTGETQYF